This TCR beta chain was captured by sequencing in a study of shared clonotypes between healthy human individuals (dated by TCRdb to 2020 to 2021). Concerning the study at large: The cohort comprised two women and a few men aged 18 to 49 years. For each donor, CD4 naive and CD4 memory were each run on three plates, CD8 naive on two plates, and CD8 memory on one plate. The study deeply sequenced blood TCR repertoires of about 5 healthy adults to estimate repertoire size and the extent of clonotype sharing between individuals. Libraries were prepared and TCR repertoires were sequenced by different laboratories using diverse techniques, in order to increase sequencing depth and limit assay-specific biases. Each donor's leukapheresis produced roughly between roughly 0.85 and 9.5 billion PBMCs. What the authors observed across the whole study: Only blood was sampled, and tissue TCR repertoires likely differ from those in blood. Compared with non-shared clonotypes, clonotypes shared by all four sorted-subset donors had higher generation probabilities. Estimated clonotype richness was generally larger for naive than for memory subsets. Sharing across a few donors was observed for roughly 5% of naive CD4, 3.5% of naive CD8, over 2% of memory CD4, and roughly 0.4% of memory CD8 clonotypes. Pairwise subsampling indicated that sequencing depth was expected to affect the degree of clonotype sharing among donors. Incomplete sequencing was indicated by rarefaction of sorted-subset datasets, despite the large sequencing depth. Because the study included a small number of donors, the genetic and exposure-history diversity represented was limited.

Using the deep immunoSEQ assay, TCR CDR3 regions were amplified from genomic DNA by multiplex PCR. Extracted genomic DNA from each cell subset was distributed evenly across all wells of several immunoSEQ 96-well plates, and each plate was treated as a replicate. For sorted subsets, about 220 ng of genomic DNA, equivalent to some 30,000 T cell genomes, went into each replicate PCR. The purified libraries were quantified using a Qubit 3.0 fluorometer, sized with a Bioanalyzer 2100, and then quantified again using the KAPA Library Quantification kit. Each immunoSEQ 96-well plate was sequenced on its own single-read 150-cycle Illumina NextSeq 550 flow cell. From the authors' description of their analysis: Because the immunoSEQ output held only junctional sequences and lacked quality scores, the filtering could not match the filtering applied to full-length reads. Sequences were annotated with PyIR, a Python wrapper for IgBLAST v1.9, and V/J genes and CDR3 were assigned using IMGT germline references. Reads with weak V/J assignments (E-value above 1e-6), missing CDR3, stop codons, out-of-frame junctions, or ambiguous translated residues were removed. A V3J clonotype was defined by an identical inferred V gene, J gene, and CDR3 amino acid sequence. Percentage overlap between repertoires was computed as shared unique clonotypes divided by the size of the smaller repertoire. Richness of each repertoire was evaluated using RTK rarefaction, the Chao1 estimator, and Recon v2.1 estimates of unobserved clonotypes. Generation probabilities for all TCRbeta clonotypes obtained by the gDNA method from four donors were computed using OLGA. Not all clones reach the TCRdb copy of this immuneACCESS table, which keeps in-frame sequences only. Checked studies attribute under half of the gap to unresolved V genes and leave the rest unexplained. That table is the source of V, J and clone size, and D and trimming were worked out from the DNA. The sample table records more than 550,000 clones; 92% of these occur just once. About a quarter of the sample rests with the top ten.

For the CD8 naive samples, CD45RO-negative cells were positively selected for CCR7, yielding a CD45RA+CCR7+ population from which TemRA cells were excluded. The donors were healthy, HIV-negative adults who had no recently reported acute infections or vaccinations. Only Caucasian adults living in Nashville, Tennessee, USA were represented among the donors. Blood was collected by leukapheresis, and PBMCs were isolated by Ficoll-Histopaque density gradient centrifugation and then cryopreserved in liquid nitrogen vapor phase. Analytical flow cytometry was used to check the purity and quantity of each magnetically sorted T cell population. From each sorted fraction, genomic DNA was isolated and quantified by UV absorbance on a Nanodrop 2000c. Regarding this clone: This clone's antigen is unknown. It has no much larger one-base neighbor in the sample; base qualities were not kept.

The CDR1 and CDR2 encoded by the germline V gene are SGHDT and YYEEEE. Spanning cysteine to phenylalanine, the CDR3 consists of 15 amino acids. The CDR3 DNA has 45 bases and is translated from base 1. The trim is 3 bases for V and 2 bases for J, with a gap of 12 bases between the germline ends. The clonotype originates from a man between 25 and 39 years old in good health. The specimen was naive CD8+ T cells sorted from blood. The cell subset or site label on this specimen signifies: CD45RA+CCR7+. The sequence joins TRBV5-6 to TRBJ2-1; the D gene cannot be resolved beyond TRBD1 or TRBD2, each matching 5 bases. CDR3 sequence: CASSWGRDAYNEQFF. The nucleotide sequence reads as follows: TGTGCCAGCAGCTGGGGAAGGGACGCCTACAATGAGCAGTTCTTC.